Listed here are 32 T cell receptor beta chains from one sample, sequenced in a study of blood T cell repertoires in COVID-19. TCRdb's table, derived via immunoSEQ multiplex PCR, lists solely in-frame clones and lacks some. The table includes 140,000 or so clones, around 81% detected once. The sequenced sample consisted of peripheral blood. These receptors were taken from a human donor in a cohort sampled during active COVID-19.

The chain joins TRBV27 to TRBJ2-3, with 7 bases fitting TRBD1. Losses at the gene ends were 5 bases for V and 1 base for J; bases not matched to a gene: 6. The germline V gene encodes CDR1 MNHEY and CDR2 SMNVEV (reference sequence). The CDR3 is made up of 15 amino acids. CDR3 nucleotide sequence: TGTGCCAGCAGTCCGTTGACAGGGCGCACAGATACGCAGTATTTT. As protein: CASSPLTGRTDTQYF.

This sequence joins TRBV12-3 or TRBV12-4 and TRBJ1-3; 7 bases match TRBD1. V lost 6 bases to trimming and J lost 4 bases; unmatched junction nucleotides: 3. This CDR3 is 13 amino acids long. CDR3 protein: CASRSGGGNTIYF. For the CDR3, the DNA is TGTGCCAGCAGGTCAGGGGGAGGAAACACCATATATTTT.

The gene calls are TRBV7-9 and TRBJ1-1; TRBD1 agrees at 8 bases. The CDR3 runs 14 residues. With 4 bases clipped from V and 4 bases from J, the junction kept 5 bases outside the gene matches. Germline V lookup: CDR1 SEHNR, CDR2 FQNEAQ (reference sequence). CDR3 residues: CASSSWTGITEAFF. In nucleotides, the CDR3 is TGTGCCAGCAGCTCCTGGACAGGGATCACTGAAGCTTTCTTT.

This chain links TRBV27 with TRBJ2-7; 10 bases match TRBD2. V shed 5 bases and J 3 bases; nucleotides not matched to a gene: 1. The CDR3 is 13 residues long. Germline values: CDR1 MNHEY, CDR2 SMNVEV (reference sequence). Written as DNA, the CDR3 is TGTGCCAGCAGTCTAGCGGGGGACTACGAGCAGTACTTC. Protein: CASSLAGDYEQYF.

V usage is TRBV6-2 or TRBV6-3 and J usage is TRBJ2-3, with TRBD2 as a possible D gene (6 bases). V was shortened by 2 bases and J by 0 bases, with 24 bases between the two germline ends. Germline V gene data show CDR1 as MNHEY and CDR2 as SVGEGT. The CDR3 loop spans 20 amino acids. Written as DNA, the CDR3 is TGTGCCAGCAGTTACGTTTTCGGGCGCCTAGCGACCCTTAGCACAGATACGCAGTATTTT. It yields the protein CASSYVFGRLATLSTDTQYF.

This clone has more than one count but fewer than ten. The gene calls are TRBV19 and TRBJ2-7, with D unclear. This CDR3 comprises 15 residues. Germline CDR1 LNHDA, CDR2 SQIVND (reference sequence). V gave up 4 bases and J gave up 0 bases, with 13 bases separating them. The CDR3 region is CASSTAGKSSYEQYF. CDR3 DNA: TGTGCCAGTAGTACCGCAGGCAAGAGCTCCTACGAGCAGTACTTC. The whole variable domain, remainder taken from reference TRBV19 and TRBJ2-7, is DGGITQSPKYLFRKEGQNVTLSCEQNLNHDAMYWYRQDPGQGLRLIYYSQIVNDFQKGDIAEGYSVSREKKESFPLTVTSAQKNPTAFYLCASSTAGKSSYEQYFGPGTRLTVT.

This chain uses TRBV5-4 with TRBJ2-5; 15 bases are a match to TRBD2. Germline CDR1 and CDR2: SGHNT and YYREEE (reference sequence). J lost 5 bases, V lost 4 bases, and 6 bases had no gene match. The CDR3 loop spans 16 amino acids. The CDR3 protein is CASSTRTSGRAETQYF. The CDR3 coding sequence is TGTGCCAGCAGCACTAGGACTAGCGGGAGGGCCGAGACCCAGTACTTC. The whole variable domain, remainder taken from reference TRBV5-4 and TRBJ2-5, is ETGVTQSPTHLIKTRGQQVTLRCSSQSGHNTVSWYQQALGQGPQFIFQYYREEENGRGNFPPRFSGLQFPNYSSELNVNALELDDSALYLCASSTRTSGRAETQYFGPGTRLLVL.

This rearrangement joins TRBV5-1 to TRBJ2-4, with 8 bases lining up with TRBD1. The V gene's germline CDR1 is SGHRS and CDR2 YFSETQ. With V trimmed by 3 bases and J by 0 bases, 8 bases remained unmatched. The CDR3 totals 17 residues. The DNA for the CDR3 is TGCGCCAGCAGCTCAGCTCAGGGGGCTCTAGCCAAAAACATTCAGTACTTC. Encoded protein: CASSSAQGALAKNIQYF.

V gene TRBV6-5 combines with J gene TRBJ1-1; D uncertain. Trimming shortened V by 6 bases and J by 3 bases, and 5 bases separated the two germline ends. The CDR3 loop spans 11 amino acids. CDR1 MNHEY and CDR2 SVGAGI come from the germline V gene. In nucleotides, the CDR3 is TGTGCCAGCAGACAGTACACTGAAGCTTTCTTT. It specifies CASRQYTEAFF.

The rearrangement links TRBV5-1 to TRBJ1-6; TRBD1 is a possible D gene (6 bases). The germline V gene encodes CDR1 SGHRS and CDR2 YFSETQ. The ends were cut back, 4 bases at V and 5 bases at J, with 13 bases in the middle. The CDR3 is 15 amino acids. The DNA of the CDR3 is TGCGCCAGCAGCACTGGGACATTCAATAATTCACCCCTCCACTTT. It yields the protein CASSTGTFNNSPLHF.

This chain links TRBV5-1 with TRBJ2-5; TRBD1 aligns across 7 bases. Germline-derived CDR1 and CDR2 are SGHRS and YFSETQ. With 3 bases clipped from V and 3 bases from J, the junction kept 8 bases outside the gene matches. The CDR3 is 15 residues long. CDR3 sequence reads: CASSWRTGTEETQYF. In DNA, the CDR3 is TGCGCCAGCAGCTGGAGAACCGGGACAGAAGAGACCCAGTACTTC.

This clone was counted a single time. The rearrangement links TRBV7-2 to TRBJ2-7; possible D gene TRBD1, 6 bases. The CDR3 is 16 residues long. The germline CDR1 and CDR2 sequences are SGHTA and FQGNSA. V was cut by 4 bases and J by 3 bases, with 19 bases left in between. The CDR3 nucleotides are TGTGCCAGCAGCTCAGAAAGACAGGTCTCTCACTACGAGCAGTACTTC. Protein sequence: CASSSERQVSHYEQYF.

The V call is TRBV28, the J call TRBJ1-1; unclear D gene. Per germline, CDR1 MDHEN and CDR2 SYDVKM. This CDR3 has 14 residues. V lost 1 base and J lost 1, with 7 bases in between. The chain's CDR3 is CASSLYGENTEAFF. CDR3 DNA sequence: TGTGCCAGCAGTTTATACGGGGAGAACACTGAAGCTTTCTTT.

This chain links TRBV16 with TRBJ2-5, with D tentatively TRBD1 (5 bases). Germline V CDR1 and CDR2: KGHSY, FQNENV. Trimming took off 6 bases at V and 2 bases at J, with 13 bases between the two ends. The CDR3 spans 14 residues. CDR3 DNA sequence: TGTGCCAGCAGTCGGCAGGGTTGGCAAGAGACCCAGTACTTC. It codes for CASSRQGWQETQYF. Combining the CDR3 with reference TRBV16 and TRBJ2-5 gives the whole variable domain GEEVAQTPKHLVRGEGQKAKLYCAPIKGHSYVFWYQQVLKNEFKFLISFQNENVFDETGMPKERFSAKCLPNSPCSLEIQATKLEDSAVYFCASSRQGWQETQYFGPGTRLLVL.

The chain employs TRBV19 and TRBJ2-5; 10 positions agree with TRBD2. This CDR3 is 17 amino acids long. The J segment lost 2 bases and the V segment lost 6 bases, leaving 12 bases of the junction unmatched. The V gene's germline CDR1 is LNHDA and CDR2 SQIVND (reference sequence). CDR3 sequence reads: CASSPRLLAGRQETQYF. The CDR3, as DNA: TGTGCCAGTAGCCCCCGGCTACTAGCGGGAAGACAAGAGACCCAGTACTTC.

This rearrangement joins TRBV9 to TRBJ2-2; 15 bases align to TRBD2. The V segment lost 0 bases and the J segment 8 bases; nucleotides outside the gene matches: 8. Germline V CDR1 and CDR2: SGDLS, YYNGEE. This CDR3 spans 18 amino acids. DNA for the CDR3: TGTGCCAGCAGCGTAGCTTCTGGGACTAGCGGGAGGTTTGGGGAGCTGTTTTTT. It yields the protein CASSVASGTSGRFGELFF.

The V call is TRBV5-5, the J call TRBJ2-1, with 10 bases fitting TRBD1. Germline-derived CDR1 and CDR2 are SGHKS and YYEKEE (reference sequence). This CDR3 is 16 amino acids long. J gave up 3 bases and V 3 bases, and 6 bases lay outside the gene matches. This chain's CDR3 is CASSYQGQGNYNEQFF. Written as DNA, the CDR3 is TGTGCCAGCAGCTACCAGGGACAGGGGAACTACAATGAGCAGTTCTTC.

The V call is TRBV4-1, the J call TRBJ2-5, with TRBD2 as a possible D gene (6 bases). V was cut by 0 bases and J by 5 bases, with 19 bases left in between. CDR3 length equals 17 residues. Germline values: CDR1 MGHRA, CDR2 YSYEKL. This chain's CDR3 is CASSQDLASVPQETQYF. The DNA of the CDR3 is TGCGCCAGCAGCCAAGATTTGGCTAGCGTTCCCCAGGAGACCCAGTACTTC.

Concerning this clone itself: Other nucleotide sequences from this sample produce the same CDR3. The chain recombines TRBV9 with TRBJ2-5, with TRBD2 identical over 11 bases. Germline V lookup: CDR1 SGDLS, CDR2 YYNGEE. Losses at the gene ends were 2 bases for V and 4 bases for J; bases not matched to a gene: 7. The CDR3 consists of 16 residues. The CDR3 DNA reads TGTGCCAGCAGCGTTGGGTTAGCGGGAGGGGGAGAGACCCAGTACTTC. It specifies CASSVGLAGGGETQYF.

On this clone: An end of the junction does not agree with germline; a read error may underlie this. The V call is TRBV5-1, the J call TRBJ1-6, with 7 bases that match TRBD1. The CDR3 runs 10 residues. Per germline, CDR1 SGHRS and CDR2 YFSETQ. CDR3 in DNA: TGCGCCAGCAGCTTGTACCCACAGGGGTTT. The encoded protein is CASSLYPQGF. The whole variable domain, remainder taken from reference TRBV5-1 and TRBJ1-6, is KAGVTQTPRYLIKTRGQQVTLSCSPISGHRSVSWYQQTPGQGLQFLFEYFSETQRNKGNFPGRFSGRQFSNSRSEMNVSTLELGDSALYLCASSLYPQGFGNGTRLTVT.

The chain couples TRBV28 to TRBJ1-5; D gene unclear. CDR1 MDHEN and CDR2 SYDVKM come from the germline V gene. Trimming took 8 bases from V and 0 from J, leaving 14 bases between them. This CDR3 contains 15 residues. The CDR3 reads CASHELVSSNQPQHF. The CDR3 bases are TGTGCCAGCCACGAATTAGTTAGTAGCAATCAGCCCCAGCATTTT.

The J gene is TRBJ2-1, the V gene TRBV6-2 or TRBV6-3, with a possible D match to TRBD1 (6 bases). Per the germline V gene, CDR1 is MNHEY and CDR2 is SVGEGT. V dropped 5 bases and J dropped 1 base, with 12 bases sitting between them. The CDR3 is 15 residues long. As DNA, the CDR3 is TGTGCCAGCAGTGACAGGCGGATTTCCTACAATGAGCAGTTCTTC. Amino acid sequence: CASSDRRISYNEQFF.

The chain has TRBV7-3 and TRBJ2-7; perhaps TRBD2 as D (6 bases). The CDR3 contains 15 residues. Germline V gene sequence: CDR1 SGHTA, CDR2 FQGTGA. The germline V and J ends were trimmed by 5 bases and 0 bases, with 14 bases remaining between them. CDR3 DNA: TGTGCCAGCAGCCTTGAAAGCGGGCGCTCCTACGAGCAGTACTTC. This codes for CASSLESGRSYEQYF.

This clone was observed once. V is TRBV7-9 and J is TRBJ2-7; no firm D call. Germline V gives CDR1 SEHNR, CDR2 FQNEAQ (reference sequence). Trimming left V 3 bases short and J 5 bases short, with 8 bases between. This CDR3 has 12 amino acids. The CDR3 reads CASSLMGDEQYF. The DNA for the CDR3 is TGTGCCAGCAGCTTGATGGGCGACGAGCAGTACTTC.

The chain has TRBV5-4 and TRBJ1-4; 7 nucleotides align to TRBD1. V lost 5 bases to trimming and J lost 7 bases; unmatched junction nucleotides: 8. In germline, CDR1 is SGHNT, CDR2 YYREEE (reference sequence). This CDR3 comprises 14 residues. The CDR3 region has the DNA TGTGCCAGCAGAAAAGGGGGCAACGGTGAAAAACTGTTTTTT. This sequence encodes CASRKGGNGEKLFF.

This sequence joins TRBV9 and TRBJ1-5; 8 bases line up with TRBD1. With 0 bases clipped from V and 7 bases from J, the junction kept 15 bases outside the gene matches. Germline assignment: CDR1 SGDLS and CDR2 YYNGEE. This CDR3 has 18 amino acids. CDR3: CASSVDPRRDRNIQPQHF. The CDR3 DNA sequence: TGTGCCAGCAGCGTAGACCCCCGACGGGACAGGAACATACAGCCCCAGCATTTT. Variable domain in full (rest from reference TRBV9 and TRBJ1-5): DSGVTQTPKHLITATGQRVTLRCSPRSGDLSVYWYQQSLDQGLQFLIQYYNGEERAKGNILERFSAQQFPDLHSELNLSSLELGDSALYFCASSVDPRRDRNIQPQHFGDGTRLSIL.

The V gene is TRBV7-8, the J gene TRBJ2-6, with 7 bases aligning to TRBD1. V was pared by 5 bases and J by 2 bases, with 3 bases of the junction left unmatched. The germline V gene has CDR1 SGHVS and CDR2 FQNEAQ. The CDR3 totals 15 residues. CDR3 sequence: CASSITGAGANVLTF. CDR3 DNA: TGTGCCAGCAGCATCACAGGGGCTGGGGCCAACGTCCTGACTTTC.

The sample holds a few counts of this clone. The chain links TRBV28 to TRBJ1-5; no clear D. Germline CDR1 is MDHEN and CDR2 is SYDVKM. This CDR3 comprises 14 residues. Trimming left V 6 bases short and J 0 bases short, with 9 bases between. In DNA form, the CDR3 reads TGTGCCAGCAGCATAGAGGGTAGCAATCAGCCCCAGCATTTT. It encodes CASSIEGSNQPQHF.

V and J are TRBV27 and TRBJ2-1, with TRBD2 as a possible D gene (5 bases). The CDR3 consists of 15 residues. Looked up from germline, CDR1 is MNHEY and CDR2 is SMNVEV (reference sequence). V gave up 2 bases and J gave up 4 bases, with 12 bases separating them. Written as DNA, the CDR3 is TGTGCCAGCAGTTTAGAGGGTGGTGCTTACAATGAGCAGTTCTTC. This gives the protein CASSLEGGAYNEQFF.

The V call is TRBV7-8, the J call TRBJ2-5; 16 bases match TRBD2. V was pared by 4 bases and J by 4 bases, with 9 bases of the junction left unmatched. The germline CDR1 and CDR2 sequences are SGHVS and FQNEAQ. This CDR3 has 18 amino acids. The CDR3 DNA is TGTGCCAGCAGCTCCAAGGGACTAGCGGGAGGGCGACGAGAGACCCAGTACTTC. Protein sequence: CASSSKGLAGGRRETQYF.

This chain joins TRBV5-1 and TRBJ2-5; TRBD1 might be the D (6 bases). The CDR3 has 13 residues. V lost 5 bases and J 4 bases, leaving 12 bases between the germline ends. Germline CDR1 reads SGHRS; CDR2 reads YFSETQ. The CDR3 DNA is TGCGCCAGCAGACAGGGCCCTGGAGAGACCCAGTACTTC. Translated: CASRQGPGETQYF.

The chain links TRBV24-1 to TRBJ2-3, with TRBD2 identical over 12 bases. The CDR3 extends over 16 amino acids. Looked up from germline, CDR1 is KGHDR and CDR2 is SFDVKD. After removal of 5 bases from V and 4 bases from J, the junction contained 6 bases not matched to a gene. In DNA, the CDR3 is TGTGCCACCAGTGGCCGACTAGCGGGGGAGGCAGATACGCAGTATTTT. Translation gives CATSGRLAGEADTQYF.